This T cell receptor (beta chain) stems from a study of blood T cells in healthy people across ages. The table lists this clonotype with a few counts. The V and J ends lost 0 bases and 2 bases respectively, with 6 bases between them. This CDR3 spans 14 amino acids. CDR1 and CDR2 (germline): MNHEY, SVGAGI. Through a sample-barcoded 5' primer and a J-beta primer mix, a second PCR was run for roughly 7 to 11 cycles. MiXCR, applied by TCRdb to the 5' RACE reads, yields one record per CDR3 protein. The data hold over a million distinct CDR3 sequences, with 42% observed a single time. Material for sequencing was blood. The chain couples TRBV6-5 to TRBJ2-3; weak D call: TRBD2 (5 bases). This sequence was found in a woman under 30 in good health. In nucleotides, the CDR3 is TGTGCCAGCAGTTACTCGAGGGACACAGATACGCAGTATTTT. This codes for CASSYSRDTDTQYF.